The 5 T cell receptor beta chains below come from one sample, sequenced in a study of shared clonotypes between healthy human individuals. Sequencing used immunoSEQ multiplex PCR; TCRdb keeps in-frame clones, though not all of them. Of about 980,000 clones in the sample, 60% to 85% were seen once. The sequenced sample was memory CD4+ T cells sorted from blood. Noted subset: CD45RA-negative fraction. The receptors were gathered from a man aged 18-30 years in good health.

In its sample, this clone was seen a few times. The CDR3 region is CASSLDGRGGYGYTF. For the CDR3, the DNA is TGCGCCAGCAGCTTGGATGGCAGGGGAGGTTATGGCTACACCTTC. V usage is TRBV5-1 and J usage is TRBJ1-2; TRBD1 is a possible D gene (6 bases). V dropped 0 bases and J dropped 5 bases, with 14 bases sitting between them. The CDR3 runs to 15 residues. The germline gives CDR1 SGHRS, CDR2 YFSETQ.

The chain links TRBV15 to TRBJ1-4, with D tentatively TRBD1 (5 bases). The CDR3 spans 12 residues. The V end was cut by 5 bases, the J end by 6 bases, with 7 bases between. Germline CDR1 is LNHNV and CDR2 is YYDKDF (reference sequence). CDR3 region: CATSPGYEKLFF. The CDR3 region has the DNA TGTGCCACCAGCCCAGGGTATGAAAAACTGTTTTTT.

The chain links TRBV5-4 to TRBJ2-2; 9 bases match TRBD1. The germline V gene has CDR1 SGHNT and CDR2 YYREEE (reference sequence). The trim removed 4 bases at V and 5 bases at J, leaving 9 bases unmatched. The length of the CDR3 is 16 residues. The CDR3 nucleotides read TGTGCCAGCAGCCCTGAGACAGGGGGTGTAACCGGGGAGCTGTTTTTT. It yields the protein CASSPETGGVTGELFF.

Concerning this clone: The same CDR3 can be traced to other DNA sequences in this sample. The chain is built from TRBV6-1 and TRBJ2-7; no firm D call. Germline V gene lookup returns CDR1 MNHNS and CDR2 SASEGT. V lost 3 bases, J lost 2 bases, and 8 bases lay in between. The CDR3 has 13 amino acids. The CDR3: CASSERGPYEQYF. The CDR3 DNA reads TGTGCCAGCAGTGAGCGCGGACCCTACGAGCAGTACTTC.

Regarding this clone: This sample also contains other DNA sequences that code for the same CDR3. The chain recombines TRBV18 with TRBJ1-2; D not resolved. Between the trimmed V and J ends, which lost 3 bases and 5 bases, there was a span of 10 bases. CDR3 length: 13 residues. The V gene's germline CDR1 is KGHSH and CDR2 LQKENI. CDR3: CASSPALGYGYTF. The CDR3 nucleotides are TGTGCCAGCTCACCCGCCCTGGGGTATGGCTACACCTTC.